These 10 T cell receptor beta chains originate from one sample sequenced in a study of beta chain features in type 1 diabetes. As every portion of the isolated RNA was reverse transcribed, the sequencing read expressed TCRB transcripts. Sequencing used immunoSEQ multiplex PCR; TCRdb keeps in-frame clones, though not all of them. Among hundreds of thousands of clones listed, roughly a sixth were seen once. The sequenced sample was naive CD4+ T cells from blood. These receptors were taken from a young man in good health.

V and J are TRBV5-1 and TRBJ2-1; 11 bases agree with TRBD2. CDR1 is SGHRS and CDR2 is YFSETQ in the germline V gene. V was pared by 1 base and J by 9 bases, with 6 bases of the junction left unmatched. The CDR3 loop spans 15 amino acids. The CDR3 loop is CASSLPSGRYGEQFF. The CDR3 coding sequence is TGCGCCAGCAGCTTGCCTAGCGGGAGGTATGGTGAGCAGTTCTTC.

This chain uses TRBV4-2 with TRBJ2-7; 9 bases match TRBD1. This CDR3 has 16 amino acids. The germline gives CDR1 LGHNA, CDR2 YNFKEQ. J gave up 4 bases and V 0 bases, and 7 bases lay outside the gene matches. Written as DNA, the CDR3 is TGTGCCAGCAGCCAAGATCCCTTGACAGGGGGGTACGAGCAGTACTTC. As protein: CASSQDPLTGGYEQYF.

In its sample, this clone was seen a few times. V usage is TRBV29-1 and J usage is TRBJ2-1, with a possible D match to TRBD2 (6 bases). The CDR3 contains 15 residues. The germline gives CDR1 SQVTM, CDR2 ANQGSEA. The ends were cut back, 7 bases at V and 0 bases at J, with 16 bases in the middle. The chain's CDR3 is CSASGGKSSYNEQFF. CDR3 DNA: TGCAGCGCCAGCGGAGGGAAAAGCTCCTACAATGAGCAGTTCTTC.

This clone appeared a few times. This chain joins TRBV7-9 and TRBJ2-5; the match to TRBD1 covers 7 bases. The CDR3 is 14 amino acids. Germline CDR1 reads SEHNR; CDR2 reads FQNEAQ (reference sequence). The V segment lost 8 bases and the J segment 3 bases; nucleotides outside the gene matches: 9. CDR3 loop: CASGQDRWEETQYF. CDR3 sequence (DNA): TGTGCCAGCGGCCAGGACAGGTGGGAAGAGACCCAGTACTTC.

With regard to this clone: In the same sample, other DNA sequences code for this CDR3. CDR3 residues: CASSLDRNTEAFF. The CDR3 region has the DNA TGTGCCAGCTCCCTGGACAGGAACACTGAAGCTTTCTTT. The J gene is TRBJ1-1, the V gene TRBV18; D is perhaps TRBD1 (6 bases). Trimming stripped 6 bases from V and 1 base from J, with 9 bases between. The CDR3 consists of 13 residues. Germline CDR1 KGHSH, CDR2 LQKENI.

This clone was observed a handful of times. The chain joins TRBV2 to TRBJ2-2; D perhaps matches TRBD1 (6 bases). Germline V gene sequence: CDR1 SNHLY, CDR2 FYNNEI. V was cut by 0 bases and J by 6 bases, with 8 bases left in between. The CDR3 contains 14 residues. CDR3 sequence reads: CASSEAGAAGELFF. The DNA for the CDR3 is TGTGCCAGCAGTGAAGCGGGGGCGGCCGGGGAGCTGTTTTTT.

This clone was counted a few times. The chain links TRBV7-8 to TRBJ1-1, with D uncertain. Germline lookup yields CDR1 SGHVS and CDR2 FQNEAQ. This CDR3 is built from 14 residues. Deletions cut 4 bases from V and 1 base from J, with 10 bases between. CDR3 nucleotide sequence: TGTGCCAGCAGCTATCGGCCAGGGAACACTGAAGCTTTCTTT. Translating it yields CASSYRPGNTEAFF.

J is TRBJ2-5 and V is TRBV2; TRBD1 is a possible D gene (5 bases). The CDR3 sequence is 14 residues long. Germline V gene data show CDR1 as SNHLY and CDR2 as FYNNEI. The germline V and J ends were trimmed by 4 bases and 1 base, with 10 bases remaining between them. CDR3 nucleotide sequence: TGTGCCAGCAGTGCCAACAGGATCCAAGAGACCCAGTACTTC. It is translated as CASSANRIQETQYF.

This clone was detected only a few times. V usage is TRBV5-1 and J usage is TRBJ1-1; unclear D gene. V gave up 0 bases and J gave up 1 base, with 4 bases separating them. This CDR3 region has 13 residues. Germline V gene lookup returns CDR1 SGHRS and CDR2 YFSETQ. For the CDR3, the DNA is TGCGCCAGCAGCTTGGCGGCGAACACTGAAGCTTTCTTT. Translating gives CASSLAANTEAFF.

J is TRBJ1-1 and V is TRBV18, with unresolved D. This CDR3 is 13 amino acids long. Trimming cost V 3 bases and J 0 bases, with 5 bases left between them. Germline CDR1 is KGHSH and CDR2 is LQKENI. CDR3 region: CASSPEVNTEAFF. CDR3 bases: TGTGCCAGCTCACCTGAGGTGAACACTGAAGCTTTCTTT.